The count of the clone carrying this T cell receptor (beta chain) is one. Its matching antigen is unknown. This sample is drawn from a study of beta chain features in type 1 diabetes. Reverse transcribing all isolated RNA meant expressed TCRB transcripts were sequenced. The repertoire was sequenced with immunoSEQ multiplex PCR; TCRdb's copy has only in-frame clones and lacks some. The sample contains around 500,000 clones, more than 9.5% of which appear only once. Per germline, CDR1 MNHEY and CDR2 SVGAGI. The V end was cut by 3 bases, the J end by 0 bases, with 14 bases between. The CDR3 extends over 16 amino acids. The authors sorted CD4+ naive, central memory, regulatory and stem cell-like memory cells via CD45RO/CCR7/CD25/CD127/CD95/CD27. Purity exceeded 98% in all sorted populations. Notes on the study in general: In patients and controls equally, PCR might favor templates that are shorter.

Sequencing was performed on naive CD4+ T cells from blood. This chain links TRBV6-5 with TRBJ1-1, with D maybe TRBD1 (5 bases). This TCR was recovered from a woman aged 18-29 years in good health. CDR3 DNA: TGTGCCAGCAGTTATCTTGGTGGGGGAATGAACACTGAAGCTTTCTTT. It is translated as CASSYLGGGMNTEAFF.